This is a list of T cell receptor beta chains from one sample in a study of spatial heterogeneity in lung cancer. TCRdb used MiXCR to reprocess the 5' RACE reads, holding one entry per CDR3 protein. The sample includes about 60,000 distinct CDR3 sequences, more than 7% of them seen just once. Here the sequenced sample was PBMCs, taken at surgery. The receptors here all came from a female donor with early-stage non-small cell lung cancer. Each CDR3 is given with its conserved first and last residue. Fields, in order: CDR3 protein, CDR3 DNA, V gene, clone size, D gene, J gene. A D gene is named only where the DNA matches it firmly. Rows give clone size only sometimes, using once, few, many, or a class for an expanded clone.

CDR3 protein: CASSLELAGVTDTQYF
CDR3 DNA: TGCGCCAGCAGCTTGGAGCTAGCGGGAGTCACAGATACGCAGTATTTT
V gene: TRBV5-1
clone size: NA
D gene: TRBD2
J gene: TRBJ2-3

CDR3 protein: CASSKGLAEETQYF
CDR3 DNA: TGTGCCAGCAGCAAGGGACTAGCGGAAGAGACCCAGTACTTC
V gene: TRBV7-2
clone size: many
D gene: TRBD2
J gene: TRBJ2-5

CDR3 protein: CASSPPTGATSATF
CDR3 DNA: TGTGCCAGCAGTCCCCCCACAGGGGCCACCTCGGCCACCTTC
V gene: TRBV28
clone size: few
D gene: TRBD1
J gene: TRBJ1-2

CDR3 protein: CASSPSGREYEQYF
CDR3 DNA: TGCGCCAGCAGCCCTAGCGGGAGGGAGTACGAGCAGTACTTC
V gene: TRBV10-1
clone size: few
D gene: TRBD2
J gene: TRBJ2-7

CDR3 protein: CASSYGQGLRQETQYF
CDR3 DNA: TGTGCCAGCAGTTACGGGCAGGGATTGCGGCAAGAGACCCAGTACTTC
V gene: TRBV6-6
clone size: many
D gene: NA
J gene: TRBJ2-5

CDR3 protein: CASRLTDREHSPLHF
CDR3 DNA: TGTGCCAGCAGATTGACCGACAGGGAACACTCACCCCTCCACTTT
V gene: TRBV12-3/TRBV12-4
clone size: NA
D gene: TRBD1
J gene: TRBJ1-6

CDR3 protein: CASRTSGQETQYF
CDR3 DNA: TGTGCCAGCAGGACTAGCGGCCAAGAGACCCAGTACTTC
V gene: TRBV25-1
clone size: many
D gene: TRBD2
J gene: TRBJ2-5

CDR3 protein: CSAHGQLNTEAFF
CDR3 DNA: TGCAGTGCTCATGGACAGTTGAACACTGAAGCTTTCTTT
V gene: TRBV20-1
clone size: medium-sized
D gene: NA
J gene: TRBJ1-1

CDR3 protein: CASDYHGELFF
CDR3 DNA: TGTGCCAGCGATTACCACGGAGAGCTGTTTTTT
V gene: TRBV12-3/TRBV12-4
clone size: NA
D gene: NA
J gene: TRBJ2-2

CDR3 protein: CASSPRQTTNSSPLHF
CDR3 DNA: TGCGCCAGCAGCCCACGACAGACTACGAACTCTTCACCCCTCCACTTT
V gene: TRBV5-1
clone size: NA
D gene: NA
J gene: TRBJ1-6

CDR3 protein: CASSLDGYSNQPQHF
CDR3 DNA: TGCGCCAGCAGCCTGGACGGCTATAGCAATCAGCCCCAGCATTTT
V gene: TRBV5-1
clone size: many
D gene: NA
J gene: TRBJ1-5

CDR3 protein: CASSLRTSSYEQYF
CDR3 DNA: TGTGCCAGCAGCTTGAGGACTAGCAGCTACGAGCAGTACTTC
V gene: TRBV5-5
clone size: NA
D gene: TRBD2
J gene: TRBJ2-7

CDR3 protein: CSAWMTADQPQHF
CDR3 DNA: TGCAGTGCCTGGATGACCGCCGATCAGCCCCAGCATTTT
V gene: TRBV20-1
clone size: few
D gene: NA
J gene: TRBJ1-5

CDR3 protein: CASSQGFNYEQYF
CDR3 DNA: TGTGCCAGCAGCCAGGGGTTTAATTACGAGCAGTACTTC
V gene: TRBV4-2
clone size: NA
D gene: NA
J gene: TRBJ2-7

CDR3 protein: CASSDFQGAEAFF
CDR3 DNA: TGTGCCAGCAGTGACTTCCAAGGGGCTGAAGCTTTCTTT
V gene: TRBV6-4
clone size: NA
D gene: NA
J gene: TRBJ1-1

CDR3 protein: CASSPHSGRAAYEQYF
CDR3 DNA: TGTGCCAGCAGCCCCCATAGCGGGAGGGCCGCTTACGAGCAGTACTTC
V gene: TRBV12-3/TRBV12-4
clone size: many
D gene: TRBD2
J gene: TRBJ2-7

CDR3 protein: CASSLSPVQGDTQYF
CDR3 DNA: TGTGCCAGCAGCTTGAGTCCGGTACAGGGAGATACGCAGTATTTT
V gene: TRBV7-2
clone size: many
D gene: NA
J gene: TRBJ2-3

CDR3 protein: CSAWDKSYEQYF
CDR3 DNA: TGCAGTGCCTGGGACAAATCCTACGAGCAGTACTTC
V gene: TRBV20-1
clone size: many
D gene: NA
J gene: TRBJ2-7

CDR3 protein: CASSDRGSTDTQYF
CDR3 DNA: TGTGCCAGCAGTGACAGGGGGAGCACAGATACGCAGTATTTT
V gene: TRBV6-5
clone size: many
D gene: TRBD1
J gene: TRBJ2-3

CDR3 protein: CATSDWGYEQYF
CDR3 DNA: TGTGCCACCAGTGATTGGGGCTACGAGCAGTACTTC
V gene: TRBV24-1
clone size: few
D gene: NA
J gene: TRBJ2-7

CDR3 protein: CASSHFRQGKYNEQFF
CDR3 DNA: TGTGCCAGCAGCCACTTCCGACAGGGGAAGTACAATGAGCAGTTCTTC
V gene: TRBV11-2
clone size: few
D gene: TRBD1
J gene: TRBJ2-1

CDR3 protein: CSAAWGDYSNQPQHF
CDR3 DNA: TGCAGTGCTGCGTGGGGGGATTATAGCAATCAGCCCCAGCATTTT
V gene: TRBV20-1
clone size: many
D gene: NA
J gene: TRBJ1-5

CDR3 protein: CASALAGRETQYF
CDR3 DNA: TGTGCCAGCGCCCTAGCGGGGAGAGAGACCCAGTACTTC
V gene: TRBV13
clone size: few
D gene: TRBD2
J gene: TRBJ2-5

CDR3 protein: CASSSPGQGYTEAFF
CDR3 DNA: TGCGCCAGCAGCTCCCCGGGACAGGGGTACACTGAAGCTTTCTTT
V gene: TRBV5-1
clone size: many
D gene: TRBD1
J gene: TRBJ1-1

CDR3 protein: CASSFATGDEAFF
CDR3 DNA: TGTGCCAGCAGTTTCGCTACAGGGGATGAAGCTTTCTTT
V gene: TRBV7-3
clone size: NA
D gene: TRBD1
J gene: TRBJ1-1

CDR3 protein: CASIRQGAENIQYF
CDR3 DNA: TGTGCCAGCATTCGACAGGGGGCTGAAAACATTCAGTACTTC
V gene: TRBV12-3/TRBV12-4
clone size: NA
D gene: TRBD1
J gene: TRBJ2-4

CDR3 protein: CASSSRRQGVGGYTF
CDR3 DNA: TGTGCCAGCAGTTCCAGACGTCAGGGGGTAGGTGGCTACACCTTC
V gene: TRBV27
clone size: NA
D gene: TRBD1
J gene: TRBJ1-2

CDR3 protein: CASSQVGRGGSPLHF
CDR3 DNA: TGTGCCAGCAGCCAAGTGGGGCGCGGGGGTTCACCCCTCCACTTT
V gene: TRBV3-1
clone size: few
D gene: NA
J gene: TRBJ1-6

CDR3 protein: CASSTGTGALGELFF
CDR3 DNA: TGCGCCAGCAGCACCGGGACAGGGGCCCTAGGGGAGCTGTTTTTT
V gene: TRBV5-1
clone size: NA
D gene: TRBD1
J gene: TRBJ2-2

CDR3 protein: CASRDGTDNQPQHF
CDR3 DNA: TGTGCCAGCAGAGATGGGACAGACAATCAGCCCCAGCATTTT
V gene: TRBV7-9
clone size: NA
D gene: TRBD1
J gene: TRBJ1-5

CDR3 protein: CASSLGSGAGANVLTF
CDR3 DNA: TGTGCCAGCAGCTTAGGGTCAGGGGCAGGGGCCAACGTCCTGACTTTC
V gene: TRBV7-9
clone size: many
D gene: NA
J gene: TRBJ2-6

CDR3 protein: CASSAGTRHDEQFF
CDR3 DNA: TGTGCCAGCAGTGCCGGGACTAGGCATGATGAGCAGTTCTTC
V gene: TRBV6-4
clone size: NA
D gene: TRBD2
J gene: TRBJ2-1

CDR3 protein: CASSPGPNTEAFF
CDR3 DNA: TGTGCCAGCAGCCCAGGGCCCAACACTGAAGCTTTCTTT
V gene: TRBV12-3/TRBV12-4
clone size: few
D gene: NA
J gene: TRBJ1-1

CDR3 protein: CASSASGTVNQPQHF
CDR3 DNA: TGTGCCAGCAGCGCCTCCGGGACGGTTAATCAGCCCCAGCATTTT
V gene: TRBV5-5
clone size: many
D gene: NA
J gene: TRBJ1-5

CDR3 protein: CASSTEPWADTQYF
CDR3 DNA: TGTGCCAGTAGTACTGAACCGTGGGCAGATACGCAGTATTTT
V gene: TRBV19
clone size: NA
D gene: NA
J gene: TRBJ2-3

CDR3 protein: CASSLTGTGYNEQFF
CDR3 DNA: TGCGCCAGCAGCTTGACCGGGACAGGGTACAATGAGCAGTTCTTC
V gene: TRBV5-1
clone size: few
D gene: TRBD1
J gene: TRBJ2-1

CDR3 protein: CATKEGDRGYTF
CDR3 DNA: TGTGCCACCAAAGAGGGGGATCGCGGCTACACCTTC
V gene: TRBV6-5
clone size: many
D gene: NA
J gene: TRBJ1-2

CDR3 protein: CACKQGGTEAFF
CDR3 DNA: TGTGCCTGCAAACAGGGAGGGACTGAAGCTTTCTTT
V gene: TRBV2
clone size: many
D gene: NA
J gene: TRBJ1-1

CDR3 protein: CASTLDRNYGYTF
CDR3 DNA: TGTGCCAGCACCCTGGACAGAAACTATGGCTACACCTTC
V gene: TRBV6-1
clone size: few
D gene: NA
J gene: TRBJ1-2

CDR3 protein: CASSQDSGVGYTF
CDR3 DNA: TGCGCCAGCAGCCAAGATAGCGGGGTCGGCTACACCTTC
V gene: TRBV4-1
clone size: few
D gene: NA
J gene: TRBJ1-2

CDR3 protein: CASTPGDRGRNEKLFF
CDR3 DNA: TGTGCCAGCACCCCCGGGGACAGGGGGCGGAATGAAAAACTGTTTTTT
V gene: TRBV7-9
clone size: many
D gene: TRBD1
J gene: TRBJ1-4

CDR3 protein: CASSFDRGEGETQYF
CDR3 DNA: TGTGCCAGCAGTTTTGACAGGGGAGAAGGAGAGACCCAGTACTTC
V gene: TRBV2
clone size: many
D gene: TRBD1
J gene: TRBJ2-5

CDR3 protein: CASSFYGTEQFF
CDR3 DNA: TGTGCCAGCAGTTTCTACGGGACAGAGCAGTTCTTC
V gene: TRBV12-3/TRBV12-4
clone size: NA
D gene: NA
J gene: TRBJ2-1

CDR3 protein: CSAVSASGYNEQFF
CDR3 DNA: TGCAGTGCAGTTTCGGCTAGCGGCTACAATGAGCAGTTCTTC
V gene: TRBV20-1
clone size: few
D gene: TRBD2
J gene: TRBJ2-1

CDR3 protein: CATQGGSTEAFF
CDR3 DNA: TGTGCCACCCAAGGGGGTAGCACTGAAGCTTTCTTT
V gene: TRBV10-3
clone size: NA
D gene: NA
J gene: TRBJ1-1

CDR3 protein: CASSLSGTYNEQFF
CDR3 DNA: TGTGCCAGCAGTTTAAGCGGGACCTACAATGAGCAGTTCTTC
V gene: TRBV28
clone size: many
D gene: TRBD2
J gene: TRBJ2-1

CDR3 protein: CASSQDNNPNYGYTF
CDR3 DNA: TGTGCCAGCAGCCAAGATAACAACCCTAACTATGGCTACACCTTC
V gene: TRBV3-1
clone size: NA
D gene: NA
J gene: TRBJ1-2

CDR3 protein: CASSPAGEGGYTF
CDR3 DNA: TGTGCCAGCAGTCCCGCAGGGGAGGGTGGCTACACCTTC
V gene: TRBV28
clone size: many
D gene: NA
J gene: TRBJ1-2

CDR3 protein: CSVDRGWKNGYTF
CDR3 DNA: TGCAGCGTGGACAGGGGGTGGAAGAATGGCTACACCTTC
V gene: TRBV29-1
clone size: NA
D gene: TRBD1
J gene: TRBJ1-2